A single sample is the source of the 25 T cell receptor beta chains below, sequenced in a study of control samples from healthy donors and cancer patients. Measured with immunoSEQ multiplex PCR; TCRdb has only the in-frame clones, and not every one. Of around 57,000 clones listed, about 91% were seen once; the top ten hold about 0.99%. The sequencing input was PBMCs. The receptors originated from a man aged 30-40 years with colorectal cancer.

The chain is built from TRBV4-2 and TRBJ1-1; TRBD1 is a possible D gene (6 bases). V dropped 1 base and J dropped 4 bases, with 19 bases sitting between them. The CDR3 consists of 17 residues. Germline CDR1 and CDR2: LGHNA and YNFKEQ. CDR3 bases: TGTGCCAGCAGCCAAGTAAGGGGGAGGGGCTGGGGCACTGAAGCTTTCTTT. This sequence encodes CASSQVRGRGWGTEAFF.

The chain's CDR3 is CASSPGGGSEAFF. CDR3 DNA: TGTGCCAGCAGCCCGGGGGGGGGTTCTGAAGCTTTCTTT. J is TRBJ1-1 and V is TRBV7-2, with D perhaps TRBD1 (5 bases). This CDR3 comprises 13 residues. CDR1 SGHTA and CDR2 FQGNSA come from the germline V gene. Trimming cost V 5 bases and J 6 bases, with 13 bases left between them. The complete variable domain, with remaining parts taken from reference TRBV7-2 and TRBJ1-1, reads GAGVSQSPSNKVTEKGKDVELRCDPISGHTALYWYRQSLGQGLEFLIYFQGNSAPDKSGLPSDRFSAERTGGSVSTLTIQRTQQEDSAVYLCASSPGGGSEAFFGQGTRLTVV.

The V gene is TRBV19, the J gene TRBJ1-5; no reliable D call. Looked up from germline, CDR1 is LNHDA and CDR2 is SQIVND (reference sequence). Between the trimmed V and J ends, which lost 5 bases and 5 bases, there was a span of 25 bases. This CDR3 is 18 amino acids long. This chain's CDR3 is CASSPRLLVPLADQPQHF. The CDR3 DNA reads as TGTGCCAGTAGTCCCCGGTTGTTGGTCCCGCTGGCTGATCAGCCCCAGCATTTT.

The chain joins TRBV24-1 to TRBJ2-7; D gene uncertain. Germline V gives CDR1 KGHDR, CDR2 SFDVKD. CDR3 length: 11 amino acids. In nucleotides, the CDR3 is TGTGTCTTCCGTAGAGTCTACGAGCAGTACTTC. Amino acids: CVFRRVYEQYF.

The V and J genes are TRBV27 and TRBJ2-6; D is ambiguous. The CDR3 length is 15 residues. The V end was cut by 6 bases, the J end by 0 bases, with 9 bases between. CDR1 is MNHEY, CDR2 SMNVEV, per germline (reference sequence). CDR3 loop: CASRQQLSGANVLTF. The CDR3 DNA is TGTGCCAGCAGGCAACAGCTCTCTGGGGCCAACGTCCTGACTTTC. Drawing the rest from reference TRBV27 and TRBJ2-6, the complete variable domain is EAQVTQNPRYLITVTGKKLTVTCSQNMNHEYMSWYRQDPGLGLRQIYYSMNVEVTDKGDVPEGYKVSRKEKRNFPLILESPSPNQTSLYFCASRQQLSGANVLTFGAGSRLTVL.

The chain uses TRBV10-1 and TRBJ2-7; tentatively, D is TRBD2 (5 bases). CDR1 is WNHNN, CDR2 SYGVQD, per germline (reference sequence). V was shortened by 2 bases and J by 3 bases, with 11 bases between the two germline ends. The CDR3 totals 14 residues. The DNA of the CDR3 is TGCGCCAGCAGTGAGGGCCTCCGGGGCTACGAGCAGTACTTC. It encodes CASSEGLRGYEQYF.

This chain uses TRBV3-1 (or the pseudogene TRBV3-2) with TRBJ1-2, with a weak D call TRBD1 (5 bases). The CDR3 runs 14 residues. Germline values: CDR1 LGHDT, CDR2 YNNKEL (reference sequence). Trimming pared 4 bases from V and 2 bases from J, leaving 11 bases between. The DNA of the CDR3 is TGTGCCAGCAGCCCCTGGGCAGGGAACTATGGCTACACCTTC. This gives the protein CASSPWAGNYGYTF.

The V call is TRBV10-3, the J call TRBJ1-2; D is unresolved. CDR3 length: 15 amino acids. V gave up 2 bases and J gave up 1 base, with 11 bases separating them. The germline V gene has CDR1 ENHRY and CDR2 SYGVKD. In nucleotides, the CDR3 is TGTGCCATCAGTGAGGGCCGAGATAGTAACTATGGCTACACCTTC. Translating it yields CAISEGRDSNYGYTF.

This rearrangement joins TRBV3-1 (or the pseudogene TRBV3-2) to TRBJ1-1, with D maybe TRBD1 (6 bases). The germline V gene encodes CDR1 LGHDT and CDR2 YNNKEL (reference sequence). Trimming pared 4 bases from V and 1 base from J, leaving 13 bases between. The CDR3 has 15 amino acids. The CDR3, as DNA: TGTGCCAGCAGCCCTCCCGCGGGGGCGAACACTGAAGCTTTCTTT. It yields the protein CASSPPAGANTEAFF.

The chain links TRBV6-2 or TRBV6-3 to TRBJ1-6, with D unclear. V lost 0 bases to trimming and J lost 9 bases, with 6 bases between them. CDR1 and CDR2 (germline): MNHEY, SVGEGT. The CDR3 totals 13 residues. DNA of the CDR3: TGTGCCAGCAGTTACTCAGTCGGTTCACCCCTCCACTTT. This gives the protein CASSYSVGSPLHF.

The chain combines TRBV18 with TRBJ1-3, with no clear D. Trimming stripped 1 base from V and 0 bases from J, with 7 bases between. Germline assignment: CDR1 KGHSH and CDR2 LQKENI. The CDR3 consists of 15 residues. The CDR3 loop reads CASSPRGISGNTIYF. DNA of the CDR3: TGTGCCAGCTCACCACGAGGGATCTCTGGAAACACCATATATTTT.

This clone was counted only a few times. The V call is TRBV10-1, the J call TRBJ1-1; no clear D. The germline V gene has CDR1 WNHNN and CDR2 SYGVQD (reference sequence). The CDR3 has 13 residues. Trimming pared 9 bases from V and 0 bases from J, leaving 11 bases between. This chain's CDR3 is CASQRELNTEAFF. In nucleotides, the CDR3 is TGCGCCAGTCAGAGGGAATTGAACACTGAAGCTTTCTTT.

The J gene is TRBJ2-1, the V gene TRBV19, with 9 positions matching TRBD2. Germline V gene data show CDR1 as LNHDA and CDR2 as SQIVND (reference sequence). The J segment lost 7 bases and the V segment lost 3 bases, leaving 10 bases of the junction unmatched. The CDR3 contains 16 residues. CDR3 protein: CASSIPAGGLGNEQFF. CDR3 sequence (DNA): TGTGCCAGTAGTATCCCAGCGGGGGGATTGGGGAATGAGCAGTTCTTC.

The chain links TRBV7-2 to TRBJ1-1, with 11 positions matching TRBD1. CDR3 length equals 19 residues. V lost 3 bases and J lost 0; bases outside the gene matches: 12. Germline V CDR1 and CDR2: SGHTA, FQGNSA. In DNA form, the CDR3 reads TGTGCCAGCAGCTTGCCCTCCGGGACAGGGGGGAGAATGAACACTGAAGCTTTCTTT. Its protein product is CASSLPSGTGGRMNTEAFF.

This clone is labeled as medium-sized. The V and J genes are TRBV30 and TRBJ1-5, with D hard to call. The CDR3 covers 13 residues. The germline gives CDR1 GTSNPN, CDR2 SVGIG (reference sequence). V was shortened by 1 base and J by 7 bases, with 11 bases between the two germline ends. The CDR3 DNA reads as TGTGCCTGGAGTGGGGAAGGCTGGCAGCCCCAGCATTTT. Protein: CAWSGEGWQPQHF.

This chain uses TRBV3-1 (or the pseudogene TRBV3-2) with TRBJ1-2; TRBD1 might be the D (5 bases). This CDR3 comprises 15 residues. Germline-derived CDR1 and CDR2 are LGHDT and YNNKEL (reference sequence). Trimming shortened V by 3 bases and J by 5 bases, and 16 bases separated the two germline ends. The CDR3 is CASSHSTEGLYGYTF. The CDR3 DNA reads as TGTGCCAGCAGCCACTCGACAGAAGGCTTATATGGCTACACCTTC.

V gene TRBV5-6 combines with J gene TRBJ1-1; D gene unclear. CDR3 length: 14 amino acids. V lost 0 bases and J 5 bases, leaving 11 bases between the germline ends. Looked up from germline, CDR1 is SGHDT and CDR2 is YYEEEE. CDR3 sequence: CASSLGPRGTEAFF. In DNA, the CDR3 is TGTGCCAGCAGCTTGGGACCGCGGGGAACTGAAGCTTTCTTT.

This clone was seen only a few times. The CDR3, as DNA: TGTGCCAGTAGTATCCGGCGAGGGGGAGCCGGAGGAGAATCACCCCTCCACTTT. It specifies CASSIRRGGAGGESPLHF. The chain links TRBV19 to TRBJ1-6, with D possibly matching TRBD1 (6 bases). CDR1 LNHDA and CDR2 SQIVND come from the germline V gene (reference sequence). The CDR3 totals 18 residues. V lost 3 bases to trimming and J lost 10 bases, with 25 bases between them.

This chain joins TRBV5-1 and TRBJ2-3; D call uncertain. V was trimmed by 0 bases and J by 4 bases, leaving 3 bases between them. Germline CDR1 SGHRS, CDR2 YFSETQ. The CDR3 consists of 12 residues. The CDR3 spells CASSLAADTQYF. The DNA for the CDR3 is TGCGCCAGCAGCTTGGCGGCAGATACGCAGTATTTT.

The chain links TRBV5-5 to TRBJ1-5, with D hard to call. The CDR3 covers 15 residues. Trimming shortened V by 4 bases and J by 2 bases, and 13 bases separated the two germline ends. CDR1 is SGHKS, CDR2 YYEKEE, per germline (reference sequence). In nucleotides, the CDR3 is TGTGCCAGCAGCACCGAGGGTGCGGGCAATCAGCCCCAGCATTTT. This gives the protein CASSTEGAGNQPQHF. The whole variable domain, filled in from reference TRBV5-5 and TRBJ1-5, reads DAGVTQSPTHLIKTRGQQVTLRCSPISGHKSVSWYQQVLGQGPQFIFQYYEKEERGRGNFPDRFSARQFPNYSSELNVNALLLGDSALYLCASSTEGAGNQPQHFGDGTRLSIL.

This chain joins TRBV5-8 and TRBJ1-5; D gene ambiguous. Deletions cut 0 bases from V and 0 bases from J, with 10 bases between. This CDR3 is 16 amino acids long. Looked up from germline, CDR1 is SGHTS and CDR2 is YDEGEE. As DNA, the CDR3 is TGTGCCAGCAGCTTGGACTACGGCCATAGCAATCAGCCCCAGCATTTT. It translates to CASSLDYGHSNQPQHF.

CDR3 in DNA: TGTGCCAGCAGTTTAGCGCGACTACTCAGCACAGATACGCAGTATTTT. It codes for CASSLARLLSTDTQYF. The rearrangement joins TRBV6-2 or TRBV6-3 to TRBJ2-3; D is possibly TRBD2 (5 bases). Trimming pared 4 bases from V and 0 bases from J, leaving 14 bases between. The CDR3 has 16 amino acids. Germline V gene sequence: CDR1 MNHEY, CDR2 SVGEGT.

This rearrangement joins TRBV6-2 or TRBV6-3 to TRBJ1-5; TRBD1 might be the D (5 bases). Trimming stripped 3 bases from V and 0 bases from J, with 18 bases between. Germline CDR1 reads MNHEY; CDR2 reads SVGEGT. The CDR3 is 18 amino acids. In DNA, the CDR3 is TGTGCCAGCAGTTATGCAGCAGGGACGAGCCGTAGCAATCAGCCCCAGCATTTT. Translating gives CASSYAAGTSRSNQPQHF.

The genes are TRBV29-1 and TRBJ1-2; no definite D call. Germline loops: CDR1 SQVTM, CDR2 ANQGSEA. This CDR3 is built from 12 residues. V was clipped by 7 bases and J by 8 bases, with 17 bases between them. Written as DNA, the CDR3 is TGCAGCGCCCCCGGCCCCTCCGAAGGCTACACCTTC. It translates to CSAPGPSEGYTF.

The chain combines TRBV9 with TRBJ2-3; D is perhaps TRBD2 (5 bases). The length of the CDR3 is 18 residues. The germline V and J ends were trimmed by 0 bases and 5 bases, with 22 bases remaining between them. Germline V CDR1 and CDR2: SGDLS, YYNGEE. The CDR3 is CASSVGGSAEIRGDTQYF. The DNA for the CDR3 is TGTGCCAGCAGCGTAGGCGGTAGCGCCGAGATCCGAGGAGATACGCAGTATTTT. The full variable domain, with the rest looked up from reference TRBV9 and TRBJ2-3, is DSGVTQTPKHLITATGQRVTLRCSPRSGDLSVYWYQQSLDQGLQFLIQYYNGEERAKGNILERFSAQQFPDLHSELNLSSLELGDSALYFCASSVGGSAEIRGDTQYFGPGTRLTVL.